This TCR beta chain was profiled in a study of regulatory and conventional T cells in RAG deficiency. Regarding the study as a whole: RAG-deficient patients showed markedly lower Shannon entropy and higher Simpson indices than control T-cell subsets. Omenn syndrome and CID/AS patients had 95 to 100-fold fewer unique Treg TCR beta sequences, versus 9.5 to 10-fold elsewhere. Omenn patients showed >90% Treg-Tconv overlap and shorter CDR3 lengths.

The protocol was immunoSEQ multiplex PCR, while the TCRdb copy is restricted to in-frame clones and leaves out a portion. The sample has fewer than 35,000 clones, around 90% seen once; the top ten hold 5.4%. The CDR3 contains 16 residues. CDR1 and CDR2 from the germline V gene are PRHDT and FYEKMQ (reference sequence). J was trimmed by 5 bases and V by 5 bases; bases with no gene match: 10. Of note for this clone: The antigen is unknown.

The sample was also reused in another study, on regulatory T cells. That paper notes: Amplification used 52 TRBV primers and 13 TRBJ primers. Skewed V and J usage and few unique V-J pairs marked patient repertoires, most in Tregs.

The chain couples TRBV13 to TRBJ1-1; 11 positions match TRBD1. This TCR was recovered from a human donor in good health. The sample comprised CD8+ T cells sorted from blood. The CDR3 DNA reads TGTGCCAGCAGCACTCGGACAGGGGGCTTGGGGACTGAAGCTTTCTTT. As protein: CASSTRTGGLGTEAFF.